One sample yielded the 16 T cell receptor beta chains listed below, sequenced in a study of T cells in Graves' hyperthyroidism and ophthalmopathy. What was amplified from RNA transcripts were TCR beta CDR3 regions. In the first-round RT-PCR of the TCR CDR3, the HTBI primer set was used. TCRdb processed the multiplex PCR reads anew with MiXCR; each CDR3 protein has one entry. The table includes about 480,000 distinct CDR3 sequences, around an eighth detected once. The sample taken for sequencing was blood. These receptors were obtained from a woman between 18 and 30 years old with Graves' hyperthyroidism.

This chain joins TRBV7-2 and TRBJ2-7, with TRBD2 matching over 11 bases. CDR1 is SGHTA and CDR2 is FQGNSA in the germline V gene. The CDR3 runs 19 residues. The junction had 16 bases not matched to a gene; V was cut back by 6 bases and J by 0 bases. CDR3 DNA sequence: TGTGCCAGCAGTCTTCATCTAGCGGGAGGACTTCAAAGCTCCTACGAGCAGTACTTC. This translates into CASSLHLAGGLQSSYEQYF.

This chain joins TRBV19 and TRBJ2-7; D may be TRBD1 (6 bases). Trimming removed 7 bases from V and 2 bases from J, with 15 bases in between. CDR3 size: 14 residues. Germline V CDR1 and CDR2: LNHDA, SQIVND (reference sequence). CDR3 protein: CASTEQGLPYEQYF. The CDR3 DNA reads TGTGCCAGTACCGAACAGGGTCTACCCTACGAGCAGTACTTC.

The chain links TRBV29-1 to TRBJ2-7; D is unresolved. V was pared by 0 bases and J by 0 bases, with 3 bases between. Per germline, CDR1 SQVTM and CDR2 ANQGSEA. The CDR3 has 12 residues. CDR3 residues: CSVEDDSYEQYF. In DNA, the CDR3 is TGCAGCGTTGAAGACGACTCCTACGAGCAGTACTTC.

Many counts were recorded for this clonotype. V gene TRBV19 combines with J gene TRBJ2-1; D assignment may be TRBD1 or TRBD2 (5 bases each). Looked up from germline, CDR1 is LNHDA and CDR2 is SQIVND (reference sequence). This CDR3 has 12 residues. V dropped 1 base and J dropped 9 bases, with 7 bases sitting between them. Written as DNA, the CDR3 is TGTGCCAGTAGTATAGGAGGGACTGAGCAGTTCTTC. Protein product: CASSIGGTEQFF. The full variable domain, completed using reference TRBV19 and TRBJ2-1, is DGGITQSPKYLFRKEGQNVTLSCEQNLNHDAMYWYRQDPGQGLRLIYYSQIVNDFQKGDIAEGYSVSREKKESFPLTVTSAQKNPTAFYLCASSIGGTEQFFGPGTRLTVL.

V gene TRBV6-2 or TRBV6-3 combines with J gene TRBJ2-1; 10 bases fit TRBD2. J gave up 4 bases and V 2 bases, and 8 bases lay outside the gene matches. The germline V gene encodes CDR1 MNHEY and CDR2 SVGEGT. There are 17 residues in the CDR3. The CDR3, as DNA: TGTGCCAGCAGTTACAGGACTAGCGGAGTCACTTACAATGAGCAGTTCTTC. It translates to CASSYRTSGVTYNEQFF.

With respect to this clonotype: At one of its ends the junction is not consistent with the germline gene, which may arise from a read error. The rearrangement uses TRBV5-1 and TRBJ2-3; 9 bases are a match to TRBD2. Germline V gene lookup returns CDR1 SGHRS and CDR2 YFSETQ. The CDR3 sequence is 15 residues long. The CDR3 loop is CASSWTSESTDTQYF. The DNA for the CDR3 is TGCGCCAGTAGCTGGACTAGCGAAAGCACAGATACGCAGTATTTT.

This clonotype was detected a few times. The chain employs TRBV4-1 and TRBJ2-3; 7 nucleotides line up with TRBD2. The CDR3 has 15 residues. Trimming removed 8 bases from V and 0 bases from J; junction bases left unmatched: 8. Germline V CDR1 and CDR2: MGHRA, YSYEKL. CDR3 DNA sequence: TGCGCCAGCTTACCCCTAGCGGAGAGCACAGATACGCAGTATTTT. Protein: CASLPLAESTDTQYF.

This clonotype has a handful of counts. The rearrangement joins TRBV30 to TRBJ2-3, with 10 bases aligning to TRBD2. This CDR3 has 13 amino acids. Germline values: CDR1 GTSNPN, CDR2 SVGIG (reference sequence). J lost 7 bases, V lost 8 bases, and 9 bases had no gene match. CDR3 DNA sequence: TGTGCCGTAATCCTAGCGGGAGAGAATACGCAGTATTTT. Protein product: CAVILAGENTQYF.

This clonotype was detected a few times. The chain is built from TRBV6-1 and TRBJ1-5; D is ambiguous. V lost 5 bases to trimming and J lost 5 bases, with 13 bases between them. The CDR3 loop spans 14 amino acids. CDR1 MNHNS and CDR2 SASEGT come from the germline V gene. CDR3 protein: CASSQTWRDQPQHF. The CDR3 coding sequence is TGTGCCAGCAGTCAAACATGGAGGGATCAGCCCCAGCATTTT.

V is TRBV29-1 and J is TRBJ2-1; 13 nucleotides agree with TRBD2. In germline, CDR1 is SQVTM, CDR2 ANQGSEA. This CDR3 comprises 15 residues. Trimming cost V 6 bases and J 10 bases; bases outside gene matches: 12. CDR3 loop: CSVAWTSGSSREQFF. As DNA, the CDR3 is TGCAGCGTAGCTTGGACTAGCGGGAGTTCGCGGGAGCAGTTCTTC.

This clonotype has only a few counts. The chain recombines TRBV18 with TRBJ1-2, with D unresolved. This CDR3 has 13 residues. V was clipped by 6 bases and J by 8 bases, with 16 bases between them. Per the germline V gene, CDR1 is KGHSH and CDR2 is LQKENI. In DNA, the CDR3 is TGTGCCAGCTCCCCGGCGGATCAGAAAGGCTACACCTTC. Its translation: CASSPADQKGYTF.

The gene calls are TRBV6-1 and TRBJ1-2; D is unclear. V lost 3 bases and J 4 bases, leaving 9 bases between the germline ends. The CDR3 runs 13 residues. The germline CDR1 and CDR2 sequences are MNHNS and SASEGT. CDR3 sequence (DNA): TGTGCCAGCAGTGAGTACAGTTCCTATGGCTACACCTTC. Translation gives CASSEYSSYGYTF.

At least ten counts were recorded for this clonotype. The chain combines TRBV6-1 with TRBJ2-2; D is uncertain. The germline V gene encodes CDR1 MNHNS and CDR2 SASEGT. Trimming removed 6 bases at V and 2 bases at J, with 4 bases between. This CDR3 is 12 amino acids long. This chain's CDR3 is CASRYNTGELFF. The CDR3 DNA is TGTGCCAGCAGATATAACACCGGGGAGCTGTTTTTT.

A note on this clonotype: The junction shows a germline mismatch at one end, possibly a read error. The rearrangement joins TRBV10-3 to TRBJ2-1, with D perhaps matching TRBD2 (6 bases). Germline assignment: CDR1 ENHRY and CDR2 SYGVKD. This CDR3 is built from 15 residues. CDR3 sequence reads: CAISDRESSYTEQFF. The CDR3 DNA reads TGTGCCATCAGTGATCGGGAGAGCTCCTACACTGAGCAGTTCTTC.

In this sample, this clonotype turned up many times. The rearrangement links TRBV2 to TRBJ1-5; a possible D gene is TRBD1 (6 bases). The V end was cut by 6 bases, the J end by 3 bases, with 15 bases between. The germline gives CDR1 SNHLY, CDR2 FYNNEI. The CDR3 is 15 residues long. In DNA, the CDR3 is TGTGCCAGCAGCCGACCGGACAGCTTCAATCAGCCCCAGCATTTT. This translates into CASSRPDSFNQPQHF.

This clonotype was detected many times. As DNA, the CDR3 is TGTGCCACCAGATCCAGGGGGCGTGCTGGGGCCAACGTCCTGACTTTC. Translation: CATRSRGRAGANVLTF. The chain carries TRBV15 and TRBJ2-6; TRBD1 agrees at 8 bases. Germline CDR1 is LNHNV and CDR2 is YYDKDF (reference sequence). With V trimmed by 6 bases and J by 2 bases, 6 bases remained unmatched. The CDR3 sequence is 16 residues long.